This T cell receptor (beta chain) was found in a study of blood T cell repertoires in COVID-19. This clone was observed a single time. The table came from immunoSEQ multiplex PCR; TCRdb's copy has only in-frame clones and leaves some out. The sample has approximately 200,000 clones, 85% to 90% seen once. V was clipped by 6 bases and J by 3 bases, with 13 bases between them. Germline lookup yields CDR1 MNHEY and CDR2 SMNVEV (reference sequence). The CDR3 extends over 14 amino acids. Two consecutive negative NP/OP PCR tests, clearance, or resolved symptoms defined Cohort 3 recovery. Sequencing input: PBMCs or T cells enriched from blood (not recorded which). The chain carries TRBV27 and TRBJ2-3; the D gene is possibly TRBD1 (6 bases). The TCR was taken from a man aged 25 to 45 who had recovered from COVID-19. Written as DNA, the CDR3 is TGTGCCAGCAGACAACTGGACAGAACAGATACGCAGTATTTT. This gives the protein CASRQLDRTDTQYF.